This entry lists 19 T cell receptor beta chains sequenced from one sample in a study of T cells in localized non-small cell lung cancer. Using immunoSEQ multiplex PCR, the repertoire was profiled, and TCRdb retains in-frame clones only, with some absent. The sample includes about 34,000 clones, more than 70% seen only once; the top ten take less than 5%. The sample here was peripheral blood, taken before any cancer treatment. Source of these receptors: a woman between 40 and 69 years old with stage I lung adenocarcinoma.

The V gene is TRBV5-6, the J gene TRBJ2-5; tentatively, D is TRBD2 (5 bases). The CDR3 loop spans 15 amino acids. Trimming left V 0 bases short and J 2 bases short, with 11 bases between. Germline assignment: CDR1 SGHDT and CDR2 YYEEEE. The CDR3 bases are TGTGCCAGCAGCTTGGCCTCGGGGTTACAAGAGACCCAGTACTTC. It specifies CASSLASGLQETQYF.

The rearrangement uses TRBV30 and TRBJ1-5; TRBD1 agrees at 10 bases. The germline CDR1 and CDR2 sequences are GTSNPN and SVGIG (reference sequence). This CDR3 spans 13 amino acids. The ends lost 4 bases at V and 4 bases at J; junction bases unmatched: 1. CDR3 loop: CAWTGQGNQPQHF. The DNA of the CDR3 is TGTGCCTGGACGGGACAGGGGAATCAGCCCCAGCATTTT.

The chain is built from TRBV25-1 and TRBJ1-2; weak D call: TRBD1 (5 bases). The V end lost 0 bases, the J end lost 5 bases, and 10 bases lay between the germline ends. CDR1 MGHDK and CDR2 SYGVNS come from the germline V gene. The CDR3 has 14 amino acids. CDR3 sequence: CASSEYGTEYGYTF. CDR3 DNA sequence: TGTGCCAGCAGTGAATACGGGACGGAGTATGGCTACACCTTC.

V is TRBV9 and J is TRBJ1-6; D possibly corresponds to TRBD1 (5 bases). V lost 0 bases and J 4 bases, leaving 8 bases between the germline ends. CDR1 SGDLS and CDR2 YYNGEE come from the germline V gene. The CDR3 is 15 residues long. As DNA, the CDR3 is TGTGCCAGCAGCGTAGCGGGGGGTTATAATTCACCCCTCCACTTT. It is translated as CASSVAGGYNSPLHF.

The rearrangement links TRBV30 to TRBJ2-7; the match to TRBD2 covers 7 bases. The V gene end was trimmed by 1 base and the J gene end by 3 bases; junction bases not matched to a gene: 3. CDR1 and CDR2 from the germline V gene are GTSNPN and SVGIG (reference sequence). There are 13 residues in the CDR3. The CDR3 loop is CAWSAGEGYEQYF. Written as DNA, the CDR3 is TGTGCCTGGAGTGCCGGGGAGGGCTACGAGCAGTACTTC.

This sequence joins TRBV5-4 and TRBJ2-2; unclear D gene. CDR3 length: 17 residues. The V end was cut by 3 bases, the J end by 4 bases, with 19 bases between. CDR1 is SGHNT, CDR2 YYREEE, per germline (reference sequence). The DNA of the CDR3 is TGTGCCAGCAGCTCGAGGAGTGGGGTGTCTTTCACCGGGGAGCTGTTTTTT. The encoded protein is CASSSRSGVSFTGELFF. The variable domain in full, completed from reference TRBV5-4 and TRBJ2-2, reads ETGVTQSPTHLIKTRGQQVTLRCSSQSGHNTVSWYQQALGQGPQFIFQYYREEENGRGNFPPRFSGLQFPNYSSELNVNALELDDSALYLCASSSRSGVSFTGELFFGEGSRLTVL.

This rearrangement joins TRBV7-6 to TRBJ1-2; tentatively, D is TRBD1 (5 bases). The CDR3 length is 15 residues. V lost 1 base and J 6 bases, leaving 15 bases between the germline ends. Germline loops: CDR1 SGHVS, CDR2 FNYEAQ. This CDR3 reads CASSLGPGRVDGYTF. The CDR3 bases are TGTGCCAGCAGCTTAGGGCCAGGGAGGGTAGATGGCTACACCTTC.

This chain links TRBV7-9 with TRBJ2-5; D not certain. V gave up 1 base and J gave up 5 bases, with 14 bases separating them. CDR1 and CDR2 (germline): SEHNR, FQNEAQ (reference sequence). This CDR3 is 15 amino acids long. The CDR3 region has the DNA TGTGCCAGCAGCTTAGGCCCCCAAAATCGGGAGACCCAGTACTTC. Its protein is CASSLGPQNRETQYF.

The rearrangement uses TRBV4-3 and TRBJ1-5; no firm D call. The CDR3 is 15 amino acids. The germline CDR1 and CDR2 sequences are LGHNA and YSLEER. V lost 0 bases to trimming and J lost 0 bases, with 6 bases between them. The CDR3 sequence: CASSQDPNSNQPQHF. DNA for the CDR3: TGCGCCAGCAGCCAAGATCCCAATAGCAATCAGCCCCAGCATTTT.

The rearrangement uses TRBV18 and TRBJ2-3; unclear D gene. This CDR3 comprises 13 residues. The V end lost 1 base, the J end lost 3 bases, and 5 bases lay between the germline ends. In germline, CDR1 is KGHSH, CDR2 LQKENI. The CDR3 is CASSPQYTDTQYF. DNA of the CDR3: TGTGCCAGCTCACCACAGTATACAGATACGCAGTATTTT.

The rearrangement uses TRBV30 and TRBJ1-2; D is perhaps TRBD1 (5 bases). V was shortened by 3 bases and J by 0 bases, with 11 bases between the two germline ends. The germline CDR1 and CDR2 sequences are GTSNPN and SVGIG (reference sequence). The CDR3 contains 14 residues. The CDR3 loop is CAWSGQITNYGYTF. In DNA, the CDR3 is TGTGCCTGGAGCGGACAAATTACTAACTATGGCTACACCTTC. The full variable domain, completed using reference TRBV30 and TRBJ1-2, is SQTIHQWPATLVQPVGSPLSLECTVEGTSNPNLYWYRQAAGRGLQLLFYSVGIGQISSEVPQNLSASRPQDRQFILSSKKLLLSDSGFYLCAWSGQITNYGYTFGSGTRLTVV.

The chain uses TRBV5-6 and TRBJ2-7; D might be TRBD1 or TRBD2, each matching 5 bases. Germline assignment: CDR1 SGHDT and CDR2 YYEEEE. The CDR3 contains 12 residues. V was shortened by 0 bases and J by 5 bases, with 6 bases between the two germline ends. The CDR3 DNA reads as TGTGCCAGCAGCTTGGTGGGGGACGAGCAGTACTTC. It encodes CASSLVGDEQYF.

The rearrangement joins TRBV9 to TRBJ1-6; D is unresolved. Germline CDR1 reads SGDLS; CDR2 reads YYNGEE. V shed 3 bases and J shed 0 bases, with 7 bases lying between them. CDR3 length: 15 amino acids. CDR3 sequence: CASSAGISYNSPLHF. The CDR3 bases are TGTGCCAGCAGCGCCGGGATCTCCTATAATTCACCCCTCCACTTT.

The J gene is TRBJ2-5, the V gene TRBV6-5; tentative D call: TRBD1 (6 bases). Germline V gene data show CDR1 as MNHEY and CDR2 as SVGAGI. The V end lost 1 base, the J end lost 5 bases, and 11 bases lay between the germline ends. The CDR3 runs 14 residues. The DNA of the CDR3 is TGTGCCAGCAGTTACTTTGGGGGCAGGGAGACCCAGTACTTC. Amino acids: CASSYFGGRETQYF.

This clone appeared a single time. The chain has TRBV27 and TRBJ2-3, with TRBD2 matching over 10 bases. V was clipped by 5 bases and J by 7 bases; unmatched bases: 6. Germline CDR1 and CDR2: MNHEY and SMNVEV (reference sequence). The CDR3 has 14 amino acids. The CDR3 DNA reads as TGTGCCAGCAGTCTGGGACTAGCGAAAAATACGCAGTATTTT. Its translation: CASSLGLAKNTQYF.

The V gene is TRBV2, the J gene TRBJ2-1, with 8 bases identical to TRBD1. V trimming: 7 bases; J trimming: 4 bases; junction bases outside the gene matches: 9. Germline CDR1 is SNHLY and CDR2 is FYNNEI. CDR3 length: 15 amino acids. CDR3 amino acids: CASTRSGTGYNEQFF. CDR3 DNA: TGTGCCAGCACTAGGTCCGGGACAGGTTACAATGAGCAGTTCTTC.

The chain carries TRBV7-2 and TRBJ2-3, with D possibly called TRBD1 or TRBD2 (5 bases each). CDR1 and CDR2 from the germline V gene are SGHTA and FQGNSA. The CDR3 covers 16 residues. With 0 bases removed from V and 2 bases from J, the gap between germline ends came to 12 bases. The CDR3 DNA follows: TGTGCCAGCAGCTTAGCTACCCAGGGAGTCACAGATACGCAGTATTTT. Protein product: CASSLATQGVTDTQYF. The variable domain in full, with the rest retrieved from reference TRBV7-2 and TRBJ2-3, is GAGVSQSPSNKVTEKGKDVELRCDPISGHTALYWYRQSLGQGLEFLIYFQGNSAPDKSGLPSDRFSAERTGGSVSTLTIQRTQQEDSAVYLCASSLATQGVTDTQYFGPGTRLTVL.

The chain uses TRBV10-1 and TRBJ2-6; TRBD2 agrees at 12 bases. The CDR3 length is 19 residues. From germline, CDR1 is WNHNN and CDR2 SYGVQD (reference sequence). With 1 base clipped from V and 0 bases from J, the junction kept 4 bases outside the gene matches. The CDR3 region has the DNA TGCGCCAGCAGTGAGTTCCCGGGACTAGCGGGCTCTGGGGCCAACGTCCTGACTTTC. Amino acids: CASSEFPGLAGSGANVLTF.

The chain has TRBV30 and TRBJ2-4; TRBD1 matches at 11 bases. J lost 7 bases, V lost 2 bases, and 1 base had no gene match. This CDR3 has 13 amino acids. Germline V gene data show CDR1 as GTSNPN and CDR2 as SVGIG (reference sequence). CDR3 in amino acids: CAWSWTGGNIQYF. DNA for the CDR3: TGTGCCTGGAGTTGGACAGGGGGCAACATTCAGTACTTC.